Listed here is a single T cell receptor (beta chain). These data come from a study of cytomegalovirus exposure and HLA in healthy donors. The PCR was carried out with 60 Vbeta primers and 13 Jbeta primers. The data were produced by immunoSEQ multiplex PCR, yet TCRdb's version contains in-frame clones alone and is incomplete. The profile covers 200,000 to 250,000 clones, with around 76% appearing a single time and roughly 5% taken by the ten largest. The CDR3 is made up of 14 amino acids. Trimming took 3 bases from V and 0 from J; bases not matched to a gene: 2. CDR1 and CDR2 (germline): SGHRS, YFSETQ.

The sample was PBMCs. V usage is TRBV5-1 and J usage is TRBJ1-1; the match to TRBD1 covers 7 bases. The TCR was taken from a woman in her forties in good health and CMV-seropositive. CDR3 nucleotides: TGCGCCAGCAGCTCGGGACAGTTGAACACTGAAGCTTTCTTT. It encodes CASSSGQLNTEAFF.